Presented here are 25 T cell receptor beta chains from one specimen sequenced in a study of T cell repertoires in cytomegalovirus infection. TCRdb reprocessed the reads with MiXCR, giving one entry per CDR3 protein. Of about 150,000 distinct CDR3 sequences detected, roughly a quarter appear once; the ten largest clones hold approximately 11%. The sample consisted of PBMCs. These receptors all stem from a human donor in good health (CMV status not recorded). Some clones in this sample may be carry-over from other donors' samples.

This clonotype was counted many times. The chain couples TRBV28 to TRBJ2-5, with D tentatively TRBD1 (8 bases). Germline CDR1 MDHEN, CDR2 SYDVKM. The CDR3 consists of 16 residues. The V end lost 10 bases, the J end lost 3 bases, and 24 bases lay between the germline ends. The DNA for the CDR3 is TGTGCCATACAGGGGGGGTTTAGCAAGATCGAAGAGACCCAGTACTTC. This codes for CAIQGGFSKIEETQYF.

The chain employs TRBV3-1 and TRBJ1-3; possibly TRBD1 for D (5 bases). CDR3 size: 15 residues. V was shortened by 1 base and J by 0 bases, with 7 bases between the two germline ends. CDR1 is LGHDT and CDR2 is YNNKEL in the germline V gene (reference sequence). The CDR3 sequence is CASSQAGSSGNTIYF. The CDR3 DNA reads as TGTGCCAGCAGCCAAGCAGGGAGCTCTGGAAACACCATATATTTT.

In DNA form, the CDR3 reads TGTGCCAGCAGTCCGGGGGTTCAGCCCCAGCATTTT. Its translation: CASSPGVQPQHF. The chain carries TRBV28 and TRBJ1-5; tentatively, D is TRBD1 (5 bases). The germline V gene has CDR1 MDHEN and CDR2 SYDVKM. V dropped 5 bases and J dropped 6 bases, with 8 bases sitting between them. The CDR3 loop spans 12 amino acids. The full variable domain, with the rest looked up from reference TRBV28 and TRBJ1-5, is DVKVTQSSRYLVKRTGEKVFLECVQDMDHENMFWYRQDPGLGLRLIYFSYDVKMKEKGDIPEGYSVSREKKERFSLILESASTNQTSMYLCASSPGVQPQHFGDGTRLSIL.

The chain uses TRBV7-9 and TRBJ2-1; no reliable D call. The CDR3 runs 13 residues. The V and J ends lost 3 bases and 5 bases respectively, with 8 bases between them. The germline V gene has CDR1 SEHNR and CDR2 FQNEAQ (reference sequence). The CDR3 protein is CASSLGLNNEQFF. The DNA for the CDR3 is TGTGCCAGCAGCTTGGGCTTAAACAATGAGCAGTTCTTC.

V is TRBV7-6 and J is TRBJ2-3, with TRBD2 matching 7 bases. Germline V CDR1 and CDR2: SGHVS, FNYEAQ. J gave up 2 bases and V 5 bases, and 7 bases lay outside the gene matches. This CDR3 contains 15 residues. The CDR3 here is CASSPGAGFTDTQYF. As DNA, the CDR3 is TGTGCCAGCAGCCCGGGAGCGGGATTCACAGATACGCAGTATTTT.

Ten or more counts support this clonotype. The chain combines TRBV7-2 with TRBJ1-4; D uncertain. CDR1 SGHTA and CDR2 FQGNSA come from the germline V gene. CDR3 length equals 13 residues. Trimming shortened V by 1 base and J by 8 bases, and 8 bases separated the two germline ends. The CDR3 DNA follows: TGTGCCAGCAGCTTAGTCCAGGCAGAAAAACTGTTTTTT. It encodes CASSLVQAEKLFF. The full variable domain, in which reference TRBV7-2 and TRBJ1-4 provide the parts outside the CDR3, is GAGVSQSPSNKVTEKGKDVELRCDPISGHTALYWYRQSLGQGLEFLIYFQGNSAPDKSGLPSDRFSAERTGGSVSTLTIQRTQQEDSAVYLCASSLVQAEKLFFGSGTQLSVL.

As DNA, the CDR3 is TGTGCCAGCAGCTCAACAGGGATTGAGCAGTTCTTC. Protein: CASSSTGIEQFF. The chain has TRBV7-9 and TRBJ2-1, with D possibly matching TRBD1 (6 bases). The CDR3 contains 12 residues. V was cut by 4 bases and J by 9 bases, with 10 bases left in between. Germline loops: CDR1 SEHNR, CDR2 FQNEAQ (reference sequence).

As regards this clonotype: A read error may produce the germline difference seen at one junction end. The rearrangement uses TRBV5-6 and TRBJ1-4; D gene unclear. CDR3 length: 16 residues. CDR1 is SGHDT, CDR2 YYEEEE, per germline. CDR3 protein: CASSLVGVATSEKLFF. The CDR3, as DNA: TGTGCCAGCAGCTTGGTCGGGGTTGCAACTAGTGAAAAACTGTTTTTT.

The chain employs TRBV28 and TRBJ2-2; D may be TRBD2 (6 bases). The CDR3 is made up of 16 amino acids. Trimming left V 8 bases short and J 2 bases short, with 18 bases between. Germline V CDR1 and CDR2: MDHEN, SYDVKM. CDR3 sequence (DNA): TGTGCCAGCCTCCTACTCAGCGGGTTAAACACCGGGGAGCTGTTTTTT. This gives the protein CASLLLSGLNTGELFF.

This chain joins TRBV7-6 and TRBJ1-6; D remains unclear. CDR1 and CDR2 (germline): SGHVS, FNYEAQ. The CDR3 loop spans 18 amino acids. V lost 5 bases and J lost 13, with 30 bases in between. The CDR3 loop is CASSPRASQLQFSSPLHF. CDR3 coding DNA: TGTGCCAGCAGCCCAAGGGCATCTCAACTGCAATTCAGTTCCCCCCTCCACTTT.

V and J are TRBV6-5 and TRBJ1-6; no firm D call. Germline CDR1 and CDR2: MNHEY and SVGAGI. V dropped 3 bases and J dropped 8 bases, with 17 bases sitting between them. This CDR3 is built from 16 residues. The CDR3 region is CASSYQAWAGDSPLHF. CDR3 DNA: TGTGCCAGCAGTTATCAGGCTTGGGCCGGAGATTCACCCCTCCACTTT.

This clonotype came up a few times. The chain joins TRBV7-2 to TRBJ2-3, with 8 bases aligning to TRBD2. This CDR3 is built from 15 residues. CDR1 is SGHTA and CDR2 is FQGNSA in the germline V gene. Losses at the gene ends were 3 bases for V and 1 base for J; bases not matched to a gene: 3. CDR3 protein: CASSFTGLGTDTQYF. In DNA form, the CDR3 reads TGTGCCAGCAGCTTCACGGGACTAGGCACAGATACGCAGTATTTT. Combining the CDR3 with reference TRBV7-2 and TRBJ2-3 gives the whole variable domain GAGVSQSPSNKVTEKGKDVELRCDPISGHTALYWYRQSLGQGLEFLIYFQGNSAPDKSGLPSDRFSAERTGGSVSTLTIQRTQQEDSAVYLCASSFTGLGTDTQYFGPGTRLTVL.

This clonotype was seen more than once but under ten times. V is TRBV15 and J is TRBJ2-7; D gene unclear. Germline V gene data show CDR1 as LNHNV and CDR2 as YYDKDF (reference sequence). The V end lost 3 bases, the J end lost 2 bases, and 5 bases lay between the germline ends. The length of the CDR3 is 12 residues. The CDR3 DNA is TGTGCCACCAGCAGCCCAACCTACGAGCAGTACTTC. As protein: CATSSPTYEQYF.

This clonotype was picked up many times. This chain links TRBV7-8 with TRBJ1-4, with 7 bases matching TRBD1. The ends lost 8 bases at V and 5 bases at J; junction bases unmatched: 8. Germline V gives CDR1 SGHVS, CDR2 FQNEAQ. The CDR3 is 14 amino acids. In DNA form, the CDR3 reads TGTGCCAGCGGACGGACAGGTTCGAATGAAAAACTGTTTTTT. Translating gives CASGRTGSNEKLFF.

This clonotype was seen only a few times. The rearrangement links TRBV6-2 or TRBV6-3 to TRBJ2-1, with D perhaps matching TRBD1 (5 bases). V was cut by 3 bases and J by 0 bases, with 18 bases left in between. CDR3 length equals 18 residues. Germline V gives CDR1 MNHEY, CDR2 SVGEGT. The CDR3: CASSYPEQDLFSYNEQFF. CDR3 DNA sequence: TGTGCCAGCAGTTATCCCGAACAGGACCTTTTCTCCTACAATGAGCAGTTCTTC.

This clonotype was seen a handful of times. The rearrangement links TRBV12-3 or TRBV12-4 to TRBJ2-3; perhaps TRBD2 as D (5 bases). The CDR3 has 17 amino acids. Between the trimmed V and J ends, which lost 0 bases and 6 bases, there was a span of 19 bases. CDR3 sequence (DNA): TGTGCCAGCAGTTTAGCGCTCGGACTCCCAGTGGTCGATACGCAGTATTTT. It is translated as CASSLALGLPVVDTQYF.

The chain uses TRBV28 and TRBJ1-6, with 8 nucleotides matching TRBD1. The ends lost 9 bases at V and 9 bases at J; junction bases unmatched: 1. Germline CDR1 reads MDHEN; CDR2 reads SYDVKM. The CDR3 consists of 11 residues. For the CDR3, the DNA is TGTGCCAGTACAGGGGGTTCACCCCTCCACTTT. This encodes CASTGGSPLHF.

In DNA form, the CDR3 reads TGTGCCAGTCGACTCTACTCCTACAATGAGCAGTTCTTC. The encoded protein is CASRLYSYNEQFF. The chain recombines TRBV2 with TRBJ2-1, with unresolved D. This CDR3 has 13 residues. The germline gives CDR1 SNHLY, CDR2 FYNNEI. V lost 9 bases and J lost 0, with 9 bases in between.

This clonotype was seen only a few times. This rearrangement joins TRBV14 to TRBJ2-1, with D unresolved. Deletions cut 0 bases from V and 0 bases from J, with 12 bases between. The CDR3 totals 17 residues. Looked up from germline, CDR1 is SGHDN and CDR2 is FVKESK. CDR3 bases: TGTGCCAGCAGCCAAGATAGTTGGGTCTACTCCTACAATGAGCAGTTCTTC. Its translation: CASSQDSWVYSYNEQFF. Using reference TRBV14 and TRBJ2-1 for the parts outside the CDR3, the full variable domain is EAGVTQFPSHSVIEKGQTVTLRCDPISGHDNLYWYRRVMGKEIKFLLHFVKESKQDESGMPNNRFLAERTGGTYSTLKVQPAELEDSGVYFCASSQDSWVYSYNEQFFGPGTRLTVL.

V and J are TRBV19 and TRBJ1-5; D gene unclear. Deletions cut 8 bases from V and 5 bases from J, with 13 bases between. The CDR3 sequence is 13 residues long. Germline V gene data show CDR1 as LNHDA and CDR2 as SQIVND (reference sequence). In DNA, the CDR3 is TGTGCCAGTGGAACCGGAGATTATCAGCCCCAGCATTTT. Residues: CASGTGDYQPQHF.

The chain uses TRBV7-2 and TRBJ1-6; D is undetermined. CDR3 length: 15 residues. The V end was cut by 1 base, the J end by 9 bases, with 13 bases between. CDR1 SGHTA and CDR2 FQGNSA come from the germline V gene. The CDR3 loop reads CASSLEMGMGSPLHF. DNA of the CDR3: TGTGCCAGCAGCTTAGAAATGGGGATGGGTTCACCCCTCCACTTT.

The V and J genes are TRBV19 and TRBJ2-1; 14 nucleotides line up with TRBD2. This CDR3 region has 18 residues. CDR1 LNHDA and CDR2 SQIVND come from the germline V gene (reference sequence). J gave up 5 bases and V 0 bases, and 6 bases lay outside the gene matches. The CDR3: CASSIDRLAGGVHNEQFF. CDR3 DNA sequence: TGTGCCAGTAGTATAGATCGACTAGCGGGAGGGGTCCACAATGAGCAGTTCTTC.

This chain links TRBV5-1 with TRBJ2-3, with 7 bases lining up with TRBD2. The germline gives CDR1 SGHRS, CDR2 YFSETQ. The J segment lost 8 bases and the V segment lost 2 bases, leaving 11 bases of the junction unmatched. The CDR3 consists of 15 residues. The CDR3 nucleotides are TGCGCCAGCAGCTTAGCGGGGACCTCACCCCGTACGCAGTATTTT. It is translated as CASSLAGTSPRTQYF.

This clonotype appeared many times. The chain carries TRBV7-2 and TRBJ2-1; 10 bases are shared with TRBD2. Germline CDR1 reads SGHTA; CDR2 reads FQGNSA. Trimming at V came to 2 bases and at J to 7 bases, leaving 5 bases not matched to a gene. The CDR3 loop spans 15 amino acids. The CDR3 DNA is TGTGCCAGCAGCTTATACGGGACTAGCGAAAATGAGCAGTTCTTC. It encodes CASSLYGTSENEQFF.

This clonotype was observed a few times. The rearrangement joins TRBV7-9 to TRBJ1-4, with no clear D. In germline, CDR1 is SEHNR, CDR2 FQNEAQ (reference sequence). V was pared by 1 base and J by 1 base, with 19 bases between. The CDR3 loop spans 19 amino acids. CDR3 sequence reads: CASSLVGMATGRTNEKLFF. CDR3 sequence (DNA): TGTGCCAGCAGCTTAGTTGGTATGGCTACTGGGAGAACTAATGAAAAACTGTTTTTT.